This record concerns one T cell receptor (beta chain) sequence. Expressed TCRB transcripts were sequenced because the isolated RNA had all been reverse transcribed beforehand. Sequenced by immunoSEQ multiplex PCR; TCRdb stores in-frame clones only, minus some. Of about 360,000 clones in the sample, over 9.5% were seen once. This record belongs to a study of beta chain features in type 1 diabetes. Per the germline V gene, CDR1 is LGHNA and CDR2 is YSLEER. V shed 4 bases, J shed 3 bases, and the junction held 2 bases outside the gene matches. This CDR3 contains 13 residues. The sequence was obtained from a man in his late teens or twenties in good health. Sequencing input: naive CD4+ T cells from blood. The chain links TRBV4-3 to TRBJ1-2; 7 bases are a match to TRBD1. CDR3: CASSRDRDYGYTF. CDR3 DNA: TGCGCCAGCAGCCGAGACAGGGACTATGGCTACACCTTC.